Below, 8 T cell receptor beta chains from the same sample are listed, as sequenced in a study of T cell changes during pregnancy in multiple sclerosis. Some clones are missing from TCRdb's copy, which holds only in-frame ones; the method was immunoSEQ multiplex PCR. Found here are about 68,000 clones, approximately 90% of them singletons; the top ten hold more than 1.4%. The sequences come from peripheral blood, collected in the third trimester of pregnancy. The receptors stem from a female donor with multiple sclerosis, enrolled in a pregnancy study.

V is TRBV27 and J is TRBJ1-2, with D possibly TRBD1 on 5 matching bases. CDR1 is MNHEY and CDR2 is SMNVEV in the germline V gene (reference sequence). The V and J ends lost 4 bases and 4 bases respectively, with 10 bases between them. There are 13 residues in the CDR3. The CDR3 DNA sequence: TGTGCCAGCAGTTCACCCACAGGCTATGGCTACACCTTC. Amino acids: CASSSPTGYGYTF.

This clone was detected only once. The chain carries TRBV19 and TRBJ1-2, with a tentative D call TRBD1 (6 bases). The CDR3 is 16 amino acids. Germline V gene data show CDR1 as LNHDA and CDR2 as SQIVND (reference sequence). V lost 2 bases to trimming and J lost 0 bases, with 13 bases between them. The CDR3 DNA sequence: TGTGCCAGTAGTATACGGACAGCGCTAACTAACTATGGCTACACCTTC. It is translated as CASSIRTALTNYGYTF.

The chain joins TRBV2 to TRBJ2-7; the match to TRBD2 covers 8 bases. Germline assignment: CDR1 SNHLY and CDR2 FYNNEI. The CDR3 has 13 residues. V was pared by 5 bases and J by 2 bases, with 2 bases of the junction left unmatched. In nucleotides, the CDR3 is TGTGCCAGCAGTCCGGGACTAGCCTACGAGCAGTACTTC. As protein: CASSPGLAYEQYF.

This clone came up a few times. V gene TRBV30 combines with J gene TRBJ1-1; TRBD1 agrees at 7 bases. Germline V gene lookup returns CDR1 GTSNPN and CDR2 SVGIG (reference sequence). This CDR3 has 13 residues. V lost 0 bases to trimming and J lost 9 bases; unmatched junction nucleotides: 7. The CDR3, as DNA: TGTGCCTGGAGTGTACTTGGCAGGGGGAAAGCTTTCTTT. Translating gives CAWSVLGRGKAFF.

The V call is TRBV2, the J call TRBJ2-7; 8 bases line up with TRBD2. The V segment lost 5 bases and the J segment 2 bases; nucleotides outside the gene matches: 8. CDR1 is SNHLY, CDR2 FYNNEI, per germline. This CDR3 has 15 residues. DNA of the CDR3: TGTGCCAGCAGTACCAACGCGGGGGGCCCCTACGAGCAGTACTTC. Encoded protein: CASSTNAGGPYEQYF.

This chain uses TRBV21-1 with TRBJ2-4; the D call in the table, TRBD2, was not verified against the DNA. TRBV21-1 represents a pseudogene. CDR3 length: 13 amino acids. The CDR3 bases are TGTGCCAGCATCCCTAAACGGGGAGATATTCAGTACTTC. This sequence encodes CASIPKRGDIQYF.

The chain has TRBV19 and TRBJ2-2; 10 bases match TRBD1. This CDR3 region has 13 residues. Germline V gene data show CDR1 as LNHDA and CDR2 as SQIVND (reference sequence). The trim removed 6 bases at V and 5 bases at J, leaving 0 bases unmatched. The CDR3 nucleotides are TGTGCCAGTAGGGGACAGGGGACCGGGGAGCTGTTTTTT. Its translation: CASRGQGTGELFF.

The chain carries TRBV4-2 and TRBJ1-5; TRBD1 matches at 10 bases. With 1 base clipped from V and 5 bases from J, the junction kept 11 bases outside the gene matches. CDR1 and CDR2 (germline): LGHNA, YNFKEQ. There are 18 residues in the CDR3. CDR3 nucleotide sequence: TGTGCCAGCAGCCAAGGCGGGACAGGGGAAGCGGGCGATCAGCCCCAGCATTTT. Translated, it gives CASSQGGTGEAGDQPQHF.